This T cell receptor beta chain appears in the sequencing data of a study of CD8 T cells in ankylosing spondylitis. The germline V gene encodes CDR1 LGHDT and CDR2 YNNKEL (reference sequence). The V segment lost 1 base and the J segment 7 bases; nucleotides outside the gene matches: 11. The CDR3 is 17 amino acids. Study-wide results and limits: Clones linked to disease were reported to show significant enrichment in matched ankylosing spondylitis synovial fluid. Within ankylosing spondylitis blood, a TCR beta motif made up of several highly homologous variants appeared to be characteristic. Earlier work had already found some motif variants in reactive arthritis synovial fluid and blood.

Regarding this clonotype: The antigen is undetermined.

Scientists made TCR beta libraries using quantitative 5'-RACE with molecular barcodes. TCRdb ran MiXCR on the 5' RACE reads and lists one entry per CDR3 protein. The sample includes 200,000 to 250,000 distinct CDR3 sequences, around 19% of them seen just once. The chain couples TRBV3-1 to TRBJ2-1; 9 positions match TRBD1. Sequencing input: blood, either unsorted or a sorted T cell fraction (not recorded which). The source of this sequence is a male donor with ankylosing spondylitis. DNA for the CDR3: TGTGCCAGCAGCCAAGTCGTAGGGACAGGGTCGGTTAATGAGCAGTTCTTC. Its protein is CASSQVVGTGSVNEQFF.